Shown below are 7 T cell receptor beta chains from a single sample sequenced in a study of TIL therapy for anti-PD-1-resistant metastatic lung cancer. Time point of the sample: pre-treatment sample, taken before nivolumab and TIL therapy. The immunoSEQ assay was v3. Assay: immunoSEQ multiplex PCR; the TCRdb copy retains only in-frame clones and omits some. The sample shows 20,000 to 25,000 clones, just over 70% of them seen only once. Here the sequenced sample was blood, taken at baseline. The receptor set was obtained from a person between 25 and 79 years old with non-small cell lung cancer.

This chain joins TRBV3-1 (or the pseudogene TRBV3-2) and TRBJ2-7, with D perhaps given as TRBD1 or TRBD2 (5 bases each). Trimming cost V 4 bases and J 4 bases, with 17 bases left between them. Germline CDR1 is LGHDT and CDR2 is YNNKEL (reference sequence). This CDR3 spans 15 amino acids. DNA of the CDR3: TGTGCCAGCAGCCCTACATCCGGGACGGCATACGAGCAGTACTTC. It codes for CASSPTSGTAYEQYF.

This clone turned up a few times. This sequence joins TRBV6-5 and TRBJ2-7; D may match TRBD1 or TRBD2 (5 bases each). There are 14 residues in the CDR3. Trimming removed 7 bases at V and 0 bases at J, with 13 bases between. Germline V CDR1 and CDR2: MNHEY, SVGAGI. The CDR3 DNA is TGTGCCAGCACCCTATGGGGGAGCTCCTACGAGCAGTACTTC. It encodes CASTLWGSSYEQYF.

This clone is a singleton in its sample. The V call is TRBV7-6, the J call TRBJ2-5; maybe TRBD2 (6 bases). Trimming stripped 5 bases from V and 5 bases from J, with 15 bases between. Germline V gene data show CDR1 as SGHVS and CDR2 as FNYEAQ. This CDR3 comprises 14 residues. CDR3 loop: CASSPPGLSETQYF. CDR3 DNA: TGTGCCAGCAGCCCCCCGGGACTCTCGGAGACCCAGTACTTC. Using reference TRBV7-6 and TRBJ2-5 for the parts outside the CDR3, the full variable domain is GAGVSQSPRYKVTKRGQDVALRCDPISGHVSLYWYRQALGQGPEFLTYFNYEAQQDKSGLPNDRFSAERPEGSISTLTIQRTEQRDSAMYRCASSPPGLSETQYFGPGTRLLVL.

The rearrangement links TRBV4-3 to TRBJ2-5; 7 bases are a match to TRBD2. This CDR3 has 16 amino acids. V dropped 4 bases and J dropped 2; count of bases not matched to a gene: 10. The V gene's germline CDR1 is LGHNA and CDR2 YSLEER. The CDR3 region is CASSRHRAGEQETQYF. DNA of the CDR3: TGCGCCAGCAGCCGCCATAGGGCGGGGGAGCAAGAGACCCAGTACTTC.

The chain joins TRBV5-6 to TRBJ1-1, with TRBD1 as a possible D gene (6 bases). The CDR3 has 14 amino acids. The ends were cut back, 4 bases at V and 8 bases at J, with 18 bases in the middle. CDR1 and CDR2 (germline): SGHDT, YYEEEE. CDR3 region: CASSPNLLGGEAFF. The CDR3 region has the DNA TGTGCCAGCAGCCCAAATCTCCTAGGGGGGGAAGCTTTCTTT.

V is TRBV19 and J is TRBJ1-1; a possible D gene is TRBD1 (5 bases). With 4 bases removed from V and 1 base from J, the gap between germline ends came to 16 bases. CDR1 LNHDA and CDR2 SQIVND come from the germline V gene (reference sequence). The CDR3 is 16 residues long. The CDR3 coding sequence is TGTGCCAGTAGTACGCTAACGGGACGGAGGAACACTGAAGCTTTCTTT. Residues: CASSTLTGRRNTEAFF.

J is TRBJ1-1 and V is TRBV6-2 or TRBV6-3; D may be TRBD1 (6 bases). The CDR3 sequence is 15 residues long. Trimming left V 1 base short and J 5 bases short, with 14 bases between. Germline CDR1 is MNHEY and CDR2 is SVGEGT. DNA for the CDR3: TGTGCCAGCAGTTACTTGGGGGCCCAGGGGACTGAAGCTTTCTTT. Amino acid sequence: CASSYLGAQGTEAFF.